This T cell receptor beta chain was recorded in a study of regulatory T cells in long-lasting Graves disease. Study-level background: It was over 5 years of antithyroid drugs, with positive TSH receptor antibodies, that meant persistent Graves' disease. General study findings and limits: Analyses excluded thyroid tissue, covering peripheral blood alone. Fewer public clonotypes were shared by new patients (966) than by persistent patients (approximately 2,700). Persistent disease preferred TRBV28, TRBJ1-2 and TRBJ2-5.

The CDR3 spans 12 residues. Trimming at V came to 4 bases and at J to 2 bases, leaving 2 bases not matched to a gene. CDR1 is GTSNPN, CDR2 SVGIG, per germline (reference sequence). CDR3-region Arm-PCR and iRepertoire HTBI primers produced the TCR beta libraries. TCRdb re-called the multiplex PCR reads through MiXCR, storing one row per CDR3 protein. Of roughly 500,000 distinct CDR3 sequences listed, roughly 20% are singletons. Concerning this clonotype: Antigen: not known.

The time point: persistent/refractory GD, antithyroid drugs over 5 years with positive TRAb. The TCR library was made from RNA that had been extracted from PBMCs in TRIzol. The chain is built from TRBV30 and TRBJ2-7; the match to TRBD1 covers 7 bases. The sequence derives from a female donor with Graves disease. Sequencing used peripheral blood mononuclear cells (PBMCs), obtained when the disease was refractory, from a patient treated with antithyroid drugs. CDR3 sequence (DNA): TGTGCCTGGAAGACAGGGCCCTACGAGCAGTACTTC. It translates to CAWKTGPYEQYF.